This TCR beta chain was found in a study of T cells in Graves' hyperthyroidism and ophthalmopathy. RNA transcripts provided the source from which TCR beta CDR3 regions were amplified. The HTBI primer set drove a first-round RT-PCR of the TCR CDR3. TCRdb itself ran the multiplex PCR reads through MiXCR, one entry per CDR3 protein. The sample yields hundreds of thousands of distinct CDR3 sequences, around 22% seen once. The germline V and J ends were trimmed by 5 bases and 0 bases, with 10 bases remaining between them. The germline V gene has CDR1 SEHNR and CDR2 FQNEAQ (reference sequence). This CDR3 is built from 14 residues. This clonotype was seen many times.

The material sequenced was blood. The receptor comes from a woman aged 25 to 39 with Graves' ophthalmopathy. The chain joins TRBV7-9 to TRBJ2-5, with D possibly TRBD1 on 5 matching bases. In DNA form, the CDR3 reads TGTGCCAGCAGCGATACAGGCGACCAAGAGACCCAGTACTTC. Amino acids: CASSDTGDQETQYF.